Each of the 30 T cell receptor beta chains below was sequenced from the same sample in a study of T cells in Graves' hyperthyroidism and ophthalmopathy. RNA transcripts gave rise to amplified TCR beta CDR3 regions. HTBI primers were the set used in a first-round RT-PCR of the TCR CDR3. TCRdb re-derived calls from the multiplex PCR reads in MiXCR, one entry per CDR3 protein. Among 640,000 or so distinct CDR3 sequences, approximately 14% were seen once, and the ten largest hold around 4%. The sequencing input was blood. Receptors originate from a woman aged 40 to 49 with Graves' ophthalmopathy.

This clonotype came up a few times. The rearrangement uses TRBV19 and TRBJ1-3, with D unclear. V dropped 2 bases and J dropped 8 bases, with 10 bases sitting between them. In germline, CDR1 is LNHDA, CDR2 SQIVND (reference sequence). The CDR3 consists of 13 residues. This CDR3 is CASSISQVDTIYF. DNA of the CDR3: TGTGCCAGTAGTATATCGCAAGTAGACACCATATATTTT.

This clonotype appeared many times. The CDR3 sequence is CASSQSTGKSYEQYF. The CDR3 DNA reads as TGCGCCAGCAGCCAGTCGACAGGGAAGTCCTACGAGCAGTACTTC. The chain links TRBV4-1 to TRBJ2-7; 7 nucleotides line up with TRBD1. The CDR3 is 15 residues long. Per the germline V gene, CDR1 is MGHRA and CDR2 is YSYEKL. V lost 3 bases and J lost 1; bases outside the gene matches: 6.

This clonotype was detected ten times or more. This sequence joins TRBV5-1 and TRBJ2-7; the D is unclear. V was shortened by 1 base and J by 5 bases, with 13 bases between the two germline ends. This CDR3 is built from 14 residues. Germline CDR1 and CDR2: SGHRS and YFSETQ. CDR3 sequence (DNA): TGCGCCAGCAGCTTGTCACCCCTTGTTCACGAGCAGTACTTC. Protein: CASSLSPLVHEQYF.

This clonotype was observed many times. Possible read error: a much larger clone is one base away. The CDR3 DNA follows: TGTGCCAGCTTGCCAGGGGCAGGGATGGACGGGAAGCTGTTTTTT. Translation: CASLPGAGMDGKLFF. The chain has TRBV6-1 and TRBJ2-2, with D possibly TRBD1 on 6 matching bases. This CDR3 has 15 amino acids. Germline CDR1 MNHNS, CDR2 SASEGT.

DNA of the CDR3: TGTGCCAGCAGCTTAACCGGGGATGGGTACGAGCAGTACTTC. Encoded protein: CASSLTGDGYEQYF. The V and J genes are TRBV7-2 and TRBJ2-7; perhaps TRBD2 as D (5 bases). The V gene lost 2 bases and the J gene lost 4 bases, with 12 bases spanning the gap. CDR1 is SGHTA, CDR2 FQGNSA, per germline. The CDR3 has 14 amino acids.

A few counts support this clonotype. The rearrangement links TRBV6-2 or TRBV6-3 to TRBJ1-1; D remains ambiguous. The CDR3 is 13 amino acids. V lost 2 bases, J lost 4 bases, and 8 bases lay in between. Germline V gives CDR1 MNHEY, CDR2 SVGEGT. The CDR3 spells CASSYPQRTEAFF. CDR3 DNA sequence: TGTGCCAGCAGTTACCCGCAGCGCACTGAAGCTTTCTTT.

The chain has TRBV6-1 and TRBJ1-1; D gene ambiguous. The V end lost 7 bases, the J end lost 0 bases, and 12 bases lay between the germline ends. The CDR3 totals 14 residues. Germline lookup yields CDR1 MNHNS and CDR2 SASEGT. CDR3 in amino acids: CASNRERLNTEAFF. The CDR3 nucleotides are TGTGCCAGCAATAGAGAACGGCTGAACACTGAAGCTTTCTTT.

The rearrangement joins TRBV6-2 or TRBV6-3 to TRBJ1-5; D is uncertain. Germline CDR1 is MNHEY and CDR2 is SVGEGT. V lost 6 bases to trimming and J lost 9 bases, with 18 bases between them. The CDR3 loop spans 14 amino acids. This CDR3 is CASRYRSGLWPQHF. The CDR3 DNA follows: TGTGCCAGCAGGTACCGCAGTGGGTTGTGGCCCCAGCATTTT.

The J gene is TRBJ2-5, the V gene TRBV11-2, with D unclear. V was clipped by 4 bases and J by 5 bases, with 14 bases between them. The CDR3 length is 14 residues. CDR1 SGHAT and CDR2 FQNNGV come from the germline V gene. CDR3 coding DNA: TGTGCCAGCAGCTCGTTCGACATAATGGAGACCCAGTACTTC. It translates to CASSSFDIMETQYF.

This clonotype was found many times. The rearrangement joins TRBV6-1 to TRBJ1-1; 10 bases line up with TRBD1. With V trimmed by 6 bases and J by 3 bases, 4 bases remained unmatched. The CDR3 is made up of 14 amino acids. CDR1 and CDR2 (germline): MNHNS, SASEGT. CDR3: CASSRGTGDTEAFF. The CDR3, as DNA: TGTGCCAGCAGCCGGGGGACAGGGGACACTGAAGCTTTCTTT.

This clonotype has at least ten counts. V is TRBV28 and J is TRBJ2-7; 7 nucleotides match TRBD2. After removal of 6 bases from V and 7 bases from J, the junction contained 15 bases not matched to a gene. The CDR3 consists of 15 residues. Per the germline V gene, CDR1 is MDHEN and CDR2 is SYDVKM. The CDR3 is CASRLTSVSLYEQYF. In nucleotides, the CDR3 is TGTGCCAGCAGACTTACTAGCGTGTCCTTGTATGAGCAGTACTTC.

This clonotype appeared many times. As DNA, the CDR3 is TGTGCCAGCAGCTTAGATGTTATGGTCTCTGGGGCCAACGTCCTGACTTTC. This encodes CASSLDVMVSGANVLTF. The V gene is TRBV11-2, the J gene TRBJ2-6, with D uncertain. Germline-derived CDR1 and CDR2 are SGHAT and FQNNGV. Trimming left V 0 bases short and J 0 bases short, with 9 bases between. This CDR3 spans 17 amino acids.

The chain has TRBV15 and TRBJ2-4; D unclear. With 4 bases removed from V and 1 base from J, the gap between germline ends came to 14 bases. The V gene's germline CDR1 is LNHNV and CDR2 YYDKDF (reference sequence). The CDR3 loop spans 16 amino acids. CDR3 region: CATSILREAAKNIQYF. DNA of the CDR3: TGTGCCACCAGCATATTAAGGGAAGCGGCCAAAAACATTCAGTACTTC.

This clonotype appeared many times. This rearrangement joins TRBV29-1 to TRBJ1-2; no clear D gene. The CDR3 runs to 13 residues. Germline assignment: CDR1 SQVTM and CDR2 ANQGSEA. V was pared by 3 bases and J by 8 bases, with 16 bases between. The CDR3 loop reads CSVERLASRGYTF. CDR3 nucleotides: TGCAGCGTTGAGAGGCTTGCTTCCAGGGGCTACACCTTC. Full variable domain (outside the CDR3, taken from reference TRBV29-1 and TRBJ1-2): SAVISQKPSRDICQRGTSLTIQCQVDSQVTMMFWYRQQPGQSLTLIATANQGSEATYESGFVIDKFPISRPNLTFSTLTVSNMSPEDSSIYLCSVERLASRGYTFGSGTRLTVV.

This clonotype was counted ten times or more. The DNA of the CDR3 is TGTGCCAGTAGTTTTACTTCCGGACAGGGATACGAGCAGTACTTC. The encoded protein is CASSFTSGQGYEQYF. The J gene is TRBJ2-7, the V gene TRBV19; 8 positions match TRBD1. From germline, CDR1 is LNHDA and CDR2 SQIVND (reference sequence). This CDR3 has 15 amino acids. Trimming took 5 bases from V and 4 from J; bases not matched to a gene: 10.

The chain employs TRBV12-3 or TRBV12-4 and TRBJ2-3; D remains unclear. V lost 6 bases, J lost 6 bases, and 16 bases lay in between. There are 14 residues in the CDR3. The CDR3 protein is CASSPAGPRDTQYF. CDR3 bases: TGTGCCAGCAGCCCCGCCGGGCCGAGGGATACGCAGTATTTT.

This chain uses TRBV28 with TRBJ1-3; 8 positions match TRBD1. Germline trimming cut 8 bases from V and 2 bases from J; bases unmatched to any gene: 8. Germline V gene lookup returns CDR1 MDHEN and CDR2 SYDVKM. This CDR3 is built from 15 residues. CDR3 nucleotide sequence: TGTGCCAGCCAAGGGACAGGATCTACTGGAAACACCATATATTTT. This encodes CASQGTGSTGNTIYF.

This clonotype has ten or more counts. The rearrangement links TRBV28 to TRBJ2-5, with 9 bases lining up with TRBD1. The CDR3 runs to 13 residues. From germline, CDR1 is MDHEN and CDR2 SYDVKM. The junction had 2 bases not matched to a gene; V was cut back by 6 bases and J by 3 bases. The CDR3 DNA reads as TGTGCCAGCAGGACAGGGGGTGAAGAGACCCAGTACTTC. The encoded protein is CASRTGGEETQYF.

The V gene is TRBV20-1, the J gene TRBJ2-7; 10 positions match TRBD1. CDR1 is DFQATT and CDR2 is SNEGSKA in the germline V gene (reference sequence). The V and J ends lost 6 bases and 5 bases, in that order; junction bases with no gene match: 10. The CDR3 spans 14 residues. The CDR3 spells CSAEPRDRGNEQYF. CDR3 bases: TGCAGTGCCGAACCCCGGGACAGGGGTAACGAGCAGTACTTC.

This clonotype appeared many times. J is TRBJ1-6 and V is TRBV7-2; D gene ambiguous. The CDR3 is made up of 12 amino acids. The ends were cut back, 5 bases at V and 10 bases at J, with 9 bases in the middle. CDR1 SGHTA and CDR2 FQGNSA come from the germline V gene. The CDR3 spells CASSPGGSPLHF. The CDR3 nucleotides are TGTGCCAGCAGCCCCGGAGGATCACCCCTCCACTTT. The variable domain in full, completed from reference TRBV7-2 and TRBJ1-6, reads GAGVSQSPSNKVTEKGKDVELRCDPISGHTALYWYRQSLGQGLEFLIYFQGNSAPDKSGLPSDRFSAERTGGSVSTLTIQRTQQEDSAVYLCASSPGGSPLHFGNGTRLTVT.

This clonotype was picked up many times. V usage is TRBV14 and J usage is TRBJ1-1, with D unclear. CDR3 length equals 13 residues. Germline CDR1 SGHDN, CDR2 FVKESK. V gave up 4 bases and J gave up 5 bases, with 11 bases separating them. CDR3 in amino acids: CASSLGRWTEAFF. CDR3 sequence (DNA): TGTGCCAGCAGCCTTGGGAGGTGGACTGAAGCTTTCTTT.

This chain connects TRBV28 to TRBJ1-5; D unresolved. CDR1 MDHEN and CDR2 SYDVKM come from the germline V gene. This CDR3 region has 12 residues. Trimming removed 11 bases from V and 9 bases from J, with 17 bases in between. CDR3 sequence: CASSEAHRPQHF. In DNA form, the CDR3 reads TGTGCCTCTTCGGAGGCTCATAGGCCCCAGCATTTT.

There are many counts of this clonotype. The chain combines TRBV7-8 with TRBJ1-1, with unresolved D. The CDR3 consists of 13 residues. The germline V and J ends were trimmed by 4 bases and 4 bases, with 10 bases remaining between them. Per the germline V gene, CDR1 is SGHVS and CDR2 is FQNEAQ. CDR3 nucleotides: TGTGCCAGCAGCTCCCTCCTGGGCACTGAAGCTTTCTTT. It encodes CASSSLLGTEAFF.

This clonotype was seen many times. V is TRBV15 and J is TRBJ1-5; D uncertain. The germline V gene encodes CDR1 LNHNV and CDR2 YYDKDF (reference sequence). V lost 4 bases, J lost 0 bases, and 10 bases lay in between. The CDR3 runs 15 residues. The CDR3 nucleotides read TGTGCCACCAGCACCAGACATAGTAGCAATCAGCCCCAGCATTTT. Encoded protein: CATSTRHSSNQPQHF.

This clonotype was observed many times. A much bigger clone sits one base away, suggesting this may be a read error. CDR3 nucleotide sequence: TGTGCCAGCAGTGAATGGCAAACCTACGAGCAGTACTTC. Protein product: CASSEWQTYEQYF. This chain joins TRBV6-1 and TRBJ2-7; D is undetermined. CDR1 and CDR2 (germline): MNHNS, SASEGT. CDR3 size: 13 residues. Trimming pared 2 bases from V and 2 bases from J, leaving 7 bases between.

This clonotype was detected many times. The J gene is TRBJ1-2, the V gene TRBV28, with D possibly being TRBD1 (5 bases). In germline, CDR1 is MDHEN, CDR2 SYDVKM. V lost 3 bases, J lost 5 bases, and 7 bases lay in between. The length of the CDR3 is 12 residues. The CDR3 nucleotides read TGTGCCAGCAGTTTCGGGGGTTATGGCTACACCTTC. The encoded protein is CASSFGGYGYTF.

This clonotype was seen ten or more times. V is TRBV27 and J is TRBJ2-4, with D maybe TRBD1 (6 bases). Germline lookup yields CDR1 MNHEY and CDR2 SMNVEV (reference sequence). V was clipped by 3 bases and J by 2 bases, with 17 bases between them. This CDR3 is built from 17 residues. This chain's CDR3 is CASSFSLNRATKNIQYF. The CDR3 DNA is TGTGCCAGCAGTTTTTCCCTGAACAGGGCGACCAAAAACATTCAGTACTTC.

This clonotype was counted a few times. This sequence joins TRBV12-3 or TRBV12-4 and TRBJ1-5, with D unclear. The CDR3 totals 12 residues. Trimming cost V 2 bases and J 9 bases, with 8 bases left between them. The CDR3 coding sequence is TGTGCCAGCAGTTTAAACGAGTCGCCCCAGCATTTT. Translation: CASSLNESPQHF.

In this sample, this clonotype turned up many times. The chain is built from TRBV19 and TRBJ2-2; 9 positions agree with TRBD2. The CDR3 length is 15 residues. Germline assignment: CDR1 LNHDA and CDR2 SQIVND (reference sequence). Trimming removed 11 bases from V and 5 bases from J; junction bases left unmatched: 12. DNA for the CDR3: TGTGCCTCGAGGAGCGGGAGGACGGCGACCGGGGAGCTGTTTTTT. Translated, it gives CASRSGRTATGELFF.

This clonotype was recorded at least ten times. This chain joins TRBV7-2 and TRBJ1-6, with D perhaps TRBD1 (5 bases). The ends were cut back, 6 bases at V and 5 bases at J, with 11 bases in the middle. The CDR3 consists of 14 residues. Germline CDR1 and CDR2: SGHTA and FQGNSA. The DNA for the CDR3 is TGTGCCAGCAGGTTCAGGGCTAATAATTCACCCCTCCACTTT. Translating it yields CASRFRANNSPLHF.